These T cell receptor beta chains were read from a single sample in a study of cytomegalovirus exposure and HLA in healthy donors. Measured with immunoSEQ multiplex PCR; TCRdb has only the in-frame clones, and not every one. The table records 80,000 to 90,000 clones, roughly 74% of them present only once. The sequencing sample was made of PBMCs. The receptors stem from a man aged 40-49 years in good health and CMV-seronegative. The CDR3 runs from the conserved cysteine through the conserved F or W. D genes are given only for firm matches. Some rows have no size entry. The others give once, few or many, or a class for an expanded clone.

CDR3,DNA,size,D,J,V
CSAQNGYTF,TGCAGTGCTCAGAATGGCTACACCTTC,NA,NA,TRBJ1-2,TRBV20-1
CSVTGTRNTGELFF,TGCAGCGTTACCGGGACTAGAAACACCGGGGAGCTGTTTTTT,NA,TRBD2,TRBJ2-2,TRBV29-1
CATSRDKAGSINQPQHF,TGTGCCACCAGCAGAGATAAGGCAGGGTCAATCAATCAGCCCCAGCATTTT,NA,NA,TRBJ1-5,TRBV15
CASSSTGSTNEKLFF,TGTGCCAGCAGCTCGACAGGGTCAACTAATGAAAAACTGTTTTTT,few,TRBD1,TRBJ1-4,TRBV5-8
CASSSRTGGNNSPLHF,TGTGCCAGCAGCTCGAGGACAGGGGGGAATAATTCACCCCTCCACTTT,many,TRBD1,TRBJ1-6,TRBV7-6
CASSQRRTGNQPQHF,TGTGCCAGCAGTCAAAGGCGGACTGGCAATCAGCCCCAGCATTTT,NA,NA,TRBJ1-5,TRBV7-2
CASSIVQGGYEQYF,TGTGCCAGTAGTATAGTCCAGGGTGGTTACGAGCAGTACTTC,NA,NA,TRBJ2-7,TRBV19
CASSLLTSYEQYF,TGTGCCAGCAGTTTACTGACATCCTACGAGCAGTACTTC,once,NA,TRBJ2-7,TRBV28
CASSGGTGITEAFF,TGTGCCAGCAGCGGTGGGACAGGAATCACTGAAGCTTTCTTT,NA,TRBD1,TRBJ1-1,TRBV5-6
CANRGSSFPPGYEQYF,TGTGCCAACCGCGGGTCTAGCTTCCCTCCGGGCTACGAGCAGTACTTC,NA,NA,TRBJ2-7,TRBV6-4
CASIVPWDIGEKLFF,TGTGCCAGCATTGTCCCATGGGACATTGGCGAAAAACTGTTTTTT,few,NA,TRBJ1-4,TRBV2
CAWSLTNSGNTIYF,TGTGCCTGGAGTCTAACGAACTCTGGAAACACCATATATTTT,once,NA,TRBJ1-3,TRBV30
CASSLITTVREQYF,TGCGCCAGCAGCCTAATAACGACAGTTCGCGAGCAGTACTTC,NA,NA,TRBJ2-7,TRBV5-1
CAWTGGIGNEKLFF,TGTGCCTGGACAGGGGGCATCGGTAATGAAAAACTGTTTTTT,NA,TRBD1,TRBJ1-4,TRBV30
CASSSGDRDHTIYF,TGTGCCAGTAGTTCCGGGGACAGGGATCACACCATATATTTT,NA,TRBD1,TRBJ1-3,TRBV19
CAWTTQGGGGYTF,TGTGCCTGGACAACACAGGGGGGAGGGGGCTACACCTTC,once,TRBD1,TRBJ1-2,TRBV30
CASSVGGAEQFF,TGCGCCAGCAGCGTAGGGGGTGCTGAGCAGTTCTTC,NA,NA,TRBJ2-1,TRBV5-1
CASSFGTGGGGTEAFF,TGTGCCAGCAGTTTTGGGACAGGGGGCGGTGGCACTGAAGCTTTCTTT,NA,TRBD1,TRBJ1-1,TRBV27
CASSDPGTGVNTGELFF,TGTGCCAGCAGCGACCCCGGGACAGGGGTTAACACCGGGGAGCTGTTTTTT,NA,TRBD1,TRBJ2-2,TRBV9
CAISDFGSTQYF,TGTGCCATCAGTGATTTCGGGAGTACGCAGTATTTT,NA,NA,TRBJ2-3,TRBV10-3
CASSEQTVTYEQYF,TGTGCCAGCAGTGAACAGACAGTCACCTACGAGCAGTACTTC,NA,NA,TRBJ2-7,TRBV6-1
CASRPRTGCNYGYTF,TGTGCAAGTCGCCCCAGGACAGGGTGCAACTATGGCTACACCTTC,NA,NA,TRBJ1-2,TRBV12-2
CASSLSSGRGYTGELFF,TGTGCCAGCAGCTTGTCCAGCGGGAGGGGTTACACCGGGGAGCTGTTTTTT,NA,TRBD2,TRBJ2-2,TRBV5-6
CAWSVGGQGNQPQHF,TGTGCCTGGAGTGTGGGTGGACAGGGCAATCAGCCCCAGCATTTT,NA,TRBD1,TRBJ1-5,TRBV30
CASSRDSGPSYF,TGCGCCAGCAGTAGGGACTCGGGGCCCTCGTACTTC,NA,NA,TRBJ2-7,TRBV10-1
CASSLGPEGQGNSGNTIYF,TGTGCCAGCAGCTTGGGGCCCGAGGGACAGGGGAACTCTGGAAACACCATATATTTT,NA,TRBD1,TRBJ1-3,TRBV5-4
CASRAGVYEQYF,TGTGCCAGCAGAGCAGGGGTCTACGAGCAGTACTTC,NA,NA,TRBJ2-7,TRBV2
CASTLGGEAFF,TGTGCCAGCACCCTCGGGGGGGAAGCTTTCTTT,NA,NA,TRBJ1-1,TRBV11-2
CASSLGTLAGGETQYF,TGTGCCAGCAGCTTGGGGACACTAGCGGGAGGAGAGACCCAGTACTTC,NA,TRBD2,TRBJ2-5,TRBV5-6
CASSIPGSGYTF,TGTGCCAGTAGTATCCCGGGGAGTGGCTACACCTTC,NA,NA,TRBJ1-2,TRBV19
CASKPTHPQGISYNEQFF,TGCGCCAGCAAGCCAACTCACCCACAGGGTATATCCTACAATGAGCAGTTCTTC,NA,NA,TRBJ2-1,TRBV5-1
CASKKSQGDRVLGEQYF,TGTGCCAGTAAAAAGTCGCAGGGGGACAGGGTCCTCGGCGAGCAGTACTTC,NA,TRBD1,TRBJ2-7,TRBV19
CASSDEGRKANYGYTF,TGTGCCAGCAGTGACGAGGGAAGGAAAGCTAACTATGGCTACACCTTC,NA,NA,TRBJ1-2,TRBV2
CSVEDTGIEQYF,TGCAGCGTTGAAGATACCGGGATCGAGCAGTACTTC,once,NA,TRBJ2-7,TRBV29-1
CASSLADYTEAFF,TGTGCCAGCAGCTTAGCTGACTACACTGAAGCTTTCTTT,NA,NA,TRBJ1-1,TRBV7-9
CAWNLAVFADTQYF,TGTGCCTGGAATCTAGCGGTTTTCGCAGATACGCAGTATTTT,NA,TRBD2,TRBJ2-3,TRBV30
CASGDRVNYGYTF,TGTGCCAGCGGGGACAGGGTTAACTATGGCTACACCTTC,NA,TRBD1,TRBJ1-2,TRBV28
CASGRVGGEQPQHF,TGTGCCAGCGGACGAGTCGGGGGGGAACAGCCCCAGCATTTT,NA,NA,TRBJ1-5,TRBV28
CASSDTEANTGELFF,TGTGCCAGCAGTGACACTGAAGCAAACACCGGGGAGCTGTTTTTT,once,NA,TRBJ2-2,TRBV6-4
CASSPGIVTDTQYF,TGTGCCAGCAGCCCAGGAATCGTGACAGATACGCAGTATTTT,NA,NA,TRBJ2-3,TRBV13
CASSLETSGGMFQETQYF,TGCGCCAGCAGCTTGGAAACTAGCGGCGGCATGTTCCAAGAGACCCAGTACTTC,NA,TRBD2,TRBJ2-5,TRBV5-1
CASRRQGSATNEKLFF,TGCGCCAGCCGTCGACAGGGGAGTGCAACTAATGAAAAACTGTTTTTT,few,TRBD1,TRBJ1-4,TRBV4-1
CASSLAVGYEQYF,TGTGCCAGCAGCTTAGCGGTCGGCTACGAGCAGTACTTC,NA,NA,TRBJ2-7,TRBV13
CASSLGLGDTEAFF,TGTGCCAGCAGCTTGGGTCTCGGGGACACTGAAGCTTTCTTT,NA,NA,TRBJ1-1,TRBV5-5
CASSPQGGVREQYF,TGTGCCAGCAGTCCCCAAGGAGGGGTTCGGGAGCAGTACTTC,NA,NA,TRBJ2-7,TRBV28
CASSLRDFYDRGGREQYF,TGTGCCAGCTCATTACGGGACTTTTACGACAGGGGCGGTAGGGAGCAGTACTTC,NA,TRBD1,TRBJ2-5,TRBV18
CASSPASGSPYEQYF,TGTGCCAGCAGCCCGGCCTCAGGGTCCCCCTACGAGCAGTACTTC,NA,NA,TRBJ2-7,TRBV7-9